This TCR beta chain was identified during a study of CXCR3-negative and CXCR3-positive naive CD8 T cells. Concerning this clonotype itself: Its antigen is unknown.

Overall study results and limits: Compared with CXCR3-negative naive cells, CXCR3-positive naive cells showed more hydrophobic TRB CDR3s.

The germline gives CDR1 ENHRY, CDR2 SYGVKD. The length of the CDR3 is 15 residues. Carrying UMI labels, the TRB cDNA libraries were prepared through 5' RACE. TCRdb reprocessed the 5' RACE reads; each CDR3 protein has one entry and no DNA is given. Its listing shows some 100,000 distinct CDR3 sequences. The chain combines TRBV10-3 with TRBJ1-1; the TCRdb D gene call, TRBD1, has no DNA to confirm it. The origin of this receptor is a human donor in good health. Some clones in this sample may be carry-over from other donors' samples. Sequencing used naive CXCR3+ CD8+ T cells from blood. Subset denoted: CD45RO-CCR7+CD27+CD95- naive CD8+ T cells expressing CXCR3 (TNR3+). CDR3 region: CAISGLQGVNTEAFF.